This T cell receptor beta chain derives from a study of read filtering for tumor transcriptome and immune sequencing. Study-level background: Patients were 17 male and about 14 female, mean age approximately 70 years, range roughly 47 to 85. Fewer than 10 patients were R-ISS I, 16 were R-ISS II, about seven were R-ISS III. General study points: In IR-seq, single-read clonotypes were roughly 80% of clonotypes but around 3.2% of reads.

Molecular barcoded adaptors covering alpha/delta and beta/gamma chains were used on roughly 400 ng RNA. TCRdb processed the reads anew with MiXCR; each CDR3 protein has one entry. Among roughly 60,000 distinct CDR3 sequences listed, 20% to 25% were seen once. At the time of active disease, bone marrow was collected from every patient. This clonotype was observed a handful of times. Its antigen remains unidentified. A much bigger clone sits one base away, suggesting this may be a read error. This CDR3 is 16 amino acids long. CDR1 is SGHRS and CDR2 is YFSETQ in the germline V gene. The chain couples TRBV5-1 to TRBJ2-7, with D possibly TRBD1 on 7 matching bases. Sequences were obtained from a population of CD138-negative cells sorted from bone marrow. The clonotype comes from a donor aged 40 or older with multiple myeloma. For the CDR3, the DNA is TGCGCCAGCAGCTTGGCCGACAGGGAGGATTCCTACGGGCAGTACTTC. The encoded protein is CASSLADREDSYGQYF. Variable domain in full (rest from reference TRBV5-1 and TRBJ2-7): KAGVTQTPRYLIKTRGQQVTLSCSPISGHRSVSWYQQTPGQGLQFLFEYFSETQRNKGNFPGRFSGRQFSNSRSEMNVSTLELGDSALYLCASSLADREDSYGQYFGPGTRLTVT.